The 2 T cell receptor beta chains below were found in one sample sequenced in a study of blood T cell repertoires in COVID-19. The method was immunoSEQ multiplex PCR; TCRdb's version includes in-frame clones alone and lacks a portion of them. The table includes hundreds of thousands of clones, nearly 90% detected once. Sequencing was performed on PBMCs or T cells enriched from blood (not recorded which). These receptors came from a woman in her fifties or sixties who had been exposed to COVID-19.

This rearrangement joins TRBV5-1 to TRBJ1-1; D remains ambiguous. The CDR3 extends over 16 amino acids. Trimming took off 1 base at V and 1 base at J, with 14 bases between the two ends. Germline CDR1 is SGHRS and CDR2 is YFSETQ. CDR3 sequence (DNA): TGCGCCAGCAGCTTGTCCCTAATGGCGGGGAACACTGAAGCTTTCTTT. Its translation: CASSLSLMAGNTEAFF.

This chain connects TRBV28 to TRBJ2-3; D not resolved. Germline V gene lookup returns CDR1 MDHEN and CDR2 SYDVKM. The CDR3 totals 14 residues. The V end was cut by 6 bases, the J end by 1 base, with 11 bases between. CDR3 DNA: TGTGCCAGCAGCACCGACCGGGGCACAGATACGCAGTATTTT. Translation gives CASSTDRGTDTQYF.